This TCR beta chain was identified in a study of CD8 T cells in Susac syndrome. The study sequenced TCR beta in blood CD8+ and CD4+ T cells. Controls matched for sex and age were healthy donors. Findings and limits, study-wide: It was acknowledged in the study that its TCR sequencing and HLA analysis involved a relatively small number of individuals.

Regarding this clonotype: Its cognate antigen is unknown. A junction boundary mismatches the germline segment, possibly from a read error.

cDNA came from about 0.51 to 1 ug RNA primed by random hexamers. TCR beta CDR3 was amplified by immunoSEQ multiplex PCR. This amplification extended across 54 Vbeta and 13 Jbeta segments. TCRdb reprocessed the immunoSEQ multiplex PCR reads with MiXCR, giving one entry per CDR3 protein. The repertoire includes 100,000 or so distinct CDR3 sequences, under 95% of them detected once, and approximately 0.13% sits in the top ten. Per the germline V gene, CDR1 is SQVTM and CDR2 is ANQGSEA. This CDR3 is 11 amino acids long. The TCR originated in a human donor in good health. The sample taken for sequencing was CD8+ T cells from PBMCs. The V gene is TRBV29-1, the J gene TRBJ1-2, with D possibly matching TRBD1 (5 bases). The CDR3 sequence: CSVAQGGREAF. Here the CDR3 DNA reads TGCAGCGTTGCCCAAGGTGGCAGGGAGGCCTTC.